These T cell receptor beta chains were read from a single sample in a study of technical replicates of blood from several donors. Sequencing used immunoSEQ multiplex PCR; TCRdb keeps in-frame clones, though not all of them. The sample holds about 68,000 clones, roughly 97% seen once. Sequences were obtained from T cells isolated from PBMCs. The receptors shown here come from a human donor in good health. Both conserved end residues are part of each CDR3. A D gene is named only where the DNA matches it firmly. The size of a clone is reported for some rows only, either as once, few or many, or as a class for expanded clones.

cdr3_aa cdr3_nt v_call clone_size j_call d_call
CASSQGEATNEKLFF TGCGCCAGCAGCCAAGGAGAAGCAACTAATGAAAAACTGTTTTTT TRBV4-1 few TRBJ1-4 -
CASSQLTGYGYTF TGTGCCAGCAGCCAACTCACAGGTTATGGCTACACCTTC TRBV4-2 - TRBJ1-2 -
CASDTSGRSDEQYF TGCGCCAGCGATACTAGCGGGAGATCTGACGAGCAGTACTTC TRBV10-1 - TRBJ2-7 TRBD2
CASSQYSNEQFF TGCGCCAGCAGCCAGTATTCCAATGAGCAGTTCTTC TRBV4-1 - TRBJ2-1 -
CASSSRDRSYYGYTF TGTGCCAGCAGTTCCCGGGACAGGTCCTACTATGGCTACACCTTC TRBV27 - TRBJ1-2 TRBD1
CSVLYGNTEAFF TGCAGCGTTCTTTACGGGAACACTGAAGCTTTCTTT TRBV29-1 - TRBJ1-1 -
CASSPPPRGGETQYF TGTGCCAGCTCACCACCGCCCAGGGGTGGAGAGACCCAGTACTTC TRBV18 - TRBJ2-5 -
CASSRPSGLYEQYF TGTGCCAGCAGCAGACCTAGCGGCTTATACGAGCAGTACTTC TRBV11-1 - TRBJ2-7 TRBD2
CASSASIGYTF TGTGCCAGCAGCGCTTCTATTGGCTACACCTTC TRBV9 once TRBJ1-2 -
CASSQTPGEQFF TGTGCCAGCAGTCAGACTCCTGGTGAGCAGTTCTTC TRBV27 - TRBJ2-1 -
CASSNGLAGEHEQYF TGCGCCAGCAGCAACGGACTAGCGGGAGAACACGAGCAGTACTTC TRBV5-1 - TRBJ2-7 TRBD2